These T cell receptor beta chains were read from a single sample in a study of blood T cells in healthy people across ages. TCRdb reanalysed the 5' RACE reads using MiXCR and keeps one entry per CDR3 protein. The table lists under 2 million distinct CDR3 sequences, about 32% of them singletons. The material sequenced was blood. These TCRs come from a woman aged 25 to 39 in good health. Each CDR3 is given with its conserved first and last residue. D genes are given only for firm matches. Where a row states a size, it is once, few, many or the class of an expanded clone; other rows omit it.

>TRBV9|.|TRBJ1-1|.
TGTGCCAGCAGCGCGGGGGACGGGGACACTGAAGCTTTCTTT
CASSAGDGDTEAFF
>TRBV30|.|TRBJ2-7|.
TGTGCCTGGAGTGTACTTCGGAGCTCCTACGAGCAGTACTTC
CAWSVLRSSYEQYF
>TRBV18|.|TRBJ2-5|.
TGTGCCAGCTCACCACCGCGAGTAGGGGTCGGGGAGACCCAGTACTTC
CASSPPRVGVGETQYF
>TRBV20-1|.|TRBJ2-5|.
TGCAGTGCTAGACGGGCAGGGGAAGTGGAGACCCAGTACTTC
CSARRAGEVETQYF
>TRBV10-3|.|TRBJ1-6|TRBD1
TGTGCCATCAGACCGGGACAGGGAGATTCACCCCTCCACTTT
CAIRPGQGDSPLHF
>TRBV12-3/TRBV12-4|once|TRBJ2-2|TRBD1
TGTGCCAGCAACCCCGGACAGGGGGCGCCTGGGGAGCTGTTTTTT
CASNPGQGAPGELFF
>TRBV2|few|TRBJ2-7|.
TGTGCCAGCAGAAGCGGTACCTTCTACGAGCAGTACTTC
CASRSGTFYEQYF
>TRBV20-1|few|TRBJ2-7|TRBD1
TGCAGTGCTAGGCCCACAGGGGTTCCACTCTACGAGCAGTACTTC
CSARPTGVPLYEQYF
>TRBV6-5|few|TRBJ1-4|.
TGTGACTTACTCCAGATTTATAATGAAAAACTGTTTTTT
CDLLQIYNEKLFF
>TRBV28|many|TRBJ2-3|.
TGTGCCAGCAGCTGGGACGGATCTAGCACAGATACGCAGTATTTT
CASSWDGSSTDTQYF
>TRBV11-2|few|TRBJ2-7|.
TGTGCCAGCAGCTTAGGAGTTGGGGCGGGGAGCTACGAGCAGTACTTC
CASSLGVGAGSYEQYF
>TRBV7-9|.|TRBJ2-3|.
TGTGCCAGCAGCCTAGGAGGGATGAAGACAGATACGCAGTATTTT
CASSLGGMKTDTQYF
>TRBV20-1|.|TRBJ2-7|TRBD2
TGCAGTGCTAGAGATTCGGGAGGGCGCGACGAGCAGTACTTC
CSARDSGGRDEQYF
>TRBV6-5|.|TRBJ1-5|.
TGTGCCAGCAGTTACTCCCGTAATCAGCCCCAGCATTTT
CASSYSRNQPQHF
>TRBV25-1|many|TRBJ2-1|.
TGTGCCAGCAGTGGAGGACAGTCATCCTACAATGAGCAGTTCTTC
CASSGGQSSYNEQFF
>TRBV25-1|.|TRBJ1-1|TRBD1
TGTGCCAGCAGTGAAGGAGGCAGGGGGGACACTGAAGCTTTCTTT
CASSEGGRGDTEAFF
>TRBV29-1|few|TRBJ2-5|TRBD2
TGCAGCGGGGACAGCGGGGGGAGAGAGACCCAGTACTTC
CSGDSGGRETQYF
>TRBV27|.|TRBJ2-6|.
TGTGCCTGCACCGAAGCGGGCGGTAGCTCTGGGGCCAACGTCCTGACTTTC
CACTEAGGSSGANVLTF
>TRBV28|.|TRBJ2-7|TRBD2
TGTGCCAGCAACCCTAGCGGGATCCGCGAGCAGTACTTC
CASNPSGIREQYF
>TRBV5-6|many|TRBJ2-3|TRBD2
TGTGCCAGCAGCTTGGCTAGCGGAGCCACAGATACGCAGTATTTT
CASSLASGATDTQYF
>TRBV7-2|.|TRBJ2-5|TRBD2
TGTGCCAGCAGCTTAGAGGATAGCGGGGCTGGCCAGTACTTC
CASSLEDSGAGQYF
>TRBV7-2|few|TRBJ2-7|TRBD1
TGTGCCAGCAGTTATCGACCGGGACAGTCCTCCTACGAGCAGTACTTC
CASSYRPGQSSYEQYF
>TRBV5-6|few|TRBJ1-5|.
TGTGCCAGCAGCACCCCACCAAGTCGGTATAGCAATCAGCCCCAGCATTTT
CASSTPPSRYSNQPQHF
>TRBV28|few|TRBJ1-2|TRBD1
TGTGCCAGCAGTTTAAATTTCGGGACAGGGGATGGCTACACCTTC
CASSLNFGTGDGYTF
>TRBV21-1|.|TRBJ2-7|.
TGTGCCAGCAGCCAGACAAGACAAGCCTACGAGGAGCAGTACTTC
CASSQTRQAYEEQYF
>TRBV28|.|TRBJ2-7|.
TGTGCCAGCAGTTTGAAGGTATTCCCCTACGAGCAGTACTTC
CASSLKVFPYEQYF
>TRBV7-9|.|TRBJ2-7|.
TGTGCCAGCAGCCCGGGACAGCGGGGGCAGTACTTC
CASSPGQRGQYF
>TRBV5-5|.|TRBJ1-1|TRBD1
TGTGCCAGCAGCACGGGACAGACCATGAACACTGAAGCTTTCTTT
CASSTGQTMNTEAFF
>TRBV28|few|TRBJ1-5|.
TGTGCCAGCAGTTTGCAGATCAATCAGCCCCAGCATTTT
CASSLQINQPQHF
>TRBV30|few|TRBJ1-2|.
TGTGCCTGGGCTGACCTAGGCTATGGCTACACCTTC
CAWADLGYGYTF
>TRBV11-1|.|TRBJ2-2|.
TGTGCCAGCAGCTACAGGGTCGCCGGGGAGCTGTTTTTT
CASSYRVAGELFF
>TRBV4-1|.|TRBJ1-4|TRBD1
TGCGCCAGCAGCCTCGAGGGGGGCGAGGACAGGGAAAAACGGTTTTTT
CASSLEGGEDREKRFF
>TRBV20-1|many|TRBJ2-3|TRBD2
TGCAGTGCAAGGATAGCGGGCCTCACAGATACGCAGTATTTT
CSARIAGLTDTQYF
>TRBV12-3/TRBV12-4|.|TRBJ1-1|.
TGTGCCAGCAGTTTCGGAGGGGGTAAGACTGAAGCTTTCTTT
CASSFGGGKTEAFF
>TRBV28|few|TRBJ1-4|.
TGTGCCAGCCAATTGCCGGGGGTAGGCGAAAAACTGTTTTTT
CASQLPGVGEKLFF
>TRBV3-1|.|TRBJ1-2|TRBD1
TGTGCCAGCAGCCAAGGGGGGACAGCTGGCTATGGCTACACCTTC
CASSQGGTAGYGYTF
>TRBV20-1|few|TRBJ2-7|TRBD2
TGCAGTGCTAGAGATCTCAGCGGGAGAGGGGACGAGCAGTACTTC
CSARDLSGRGDEQYF
>TRBV29-1|.|TRBJ2-5|.
TGCAGCGTTAGAGGGGCCGGGGAGGCCCAGTACTTC
CSVRGAGEAQYF
>TRBV24-1|.|TRBJ2-1|TRBD2
TGTGCCACCAGTGCCGCTAGGCCGACTAGCGGGGCATACGATGAGCAGTTCTTC
CATSAARPTSGAYDEQFF
>TRBV20-1|once|TRBJ1-3|.
TGCAGTGCCTTATGGGACTTTTCTGGAAACACCATATATTTT
CSALWDFSGNTIYF
>TRBV18|once|TRBJ1-1|.
TGTGCCAGCTCACCAGGGCGTAGAGCGGCTTTCTTT
CASSPGRRAAFF
>TRBV21-1|few|TRBJ2-5|.
TGTGCCAGCAGCTTCCAAGACCTGTTAAGAGAGACCCAGTACTTC
CASSFQDLLRETQYF
>TRBV11-2|many|TRBJ1-1|.
TGTGCCAGCAGCTCGCAGACCCGGCGCGCTGAAGCTTTCTTT
CASSSQTRRAEAFF
>TRBV7-2|many|TRBJ2-7|.
TGTGCCAGCAGCCACGGGAGTTTCTCCTACGAGCAGTACTTC
CASSHGSFSYEQYF
>TRBV27|few|TRBJ2-3|TRBD1
TGTGCCAGCGGGCTCGTAGGGGGCGGCACAGATACGCAGTATTTT
CASGLVGGGTDTQYF
>TRBV10-3|.|TRBJ2-7|.
TGTGCCACGGGTAGTGAATCCTACGAGCAGTACTTC
CATGSESYEQYF
>TRBV12-5|few|TRBJ2-3|.
TGTGCTAGTGGTTTGGTATCCACAGATACGCAGTATTTT
CASGLVSTDTQYF
>TRBV6-1|.|TRBJ1-1|.
TGTGCCAGCAGTGAGGGGCGGAGGATGAACACTGAAGCTTTCTTT
CASSEGRRMNTEAFF
>TRBV7-9|few|TRBJ2-7|.
TGTGCCAGCAGCTTAGAAGGAGGGGAGGACGAGCAGTACTTC
CASSLEGGEDEQYF
>TRBV6-1|.|TRBJ1-2|.
TGTGCCAGCAGTCTGGACAGTTGGGCAACGGCCTATGGCTACACCTTC
CASSLDSWATAYGYTF
>TRBV5-1|few|TRBJ1-4|.
TGCGCCAGCAGCTCGGGGACTTCTAATGAAAAACTGTTTTTT
CASSSGTSNEKLFF
>TRBV5-1|.|TRBJ2-7|TRBD1
TGCGCCAGCAGTTCTACCACGGGACAGGGTGGCGAGCAGTACTTC
CASSSTTGQGGEQYF
>TRBV24-1|.|TRBJ2-5|TRBD2
TGTGCCACCAGTGATCCCCTAGCGGGACAAGAGACCCAGTACTTC
CATSDPLAGQETQYF
>TRBV5-1|.|TRBJ1-2|TRBD1
TGCGCCAGCAGCTTGGAGGGGGCAGTTTGGTATGGCTACACCTTC
CASSLEGAVWYGYTF
>TRBV6-6|once|TRBJ2-7|.
TGTGCCAGCACTAAAAATACGAGGGGCGAGCAGTACTTC
CASTKNTRGEQYF
>TRBV20-1|.|TRBJ1-5|.
TGCAGTGCTACTATGGGAGTCCCGAGGAGCAATCAGCCCCAGCATTTT
CSATMGVPRSNQPQHF
>TRBV20-1|.|TRBJ2-7|.
TGCAGTGGGGGCGGGGAGAGCTCCTACGAGCAGTACTTC
CSGGGESSYEQYF
>TRBV6-1|.|TRBJ1-2|.
TGTGCCAGCAGAGGAAAGGGCCAGGGCGATGGCTACACCTTC
CASRGKGQGDGYTF
>TRBV28|few|TRBJ2-6|.
TGTGCCAGCAAGACAGGTGGGGCCAACGTCCTGACTTTC
CASKTGGANVLTF